These T cell receptor beta chains were read from a single sample in a study of T cells in Graves' hyperthyroidism and ophthalmopathy. TCRdb recomputed calls from the multiplex PCR reads with MiXCR, one row per CDR3 protein. The sample lists roughly 710,000 distinct CDR3 sequences, over 35% seen once, with 31% in the top ten. The sample taken for sequencing was blood. These receptors were taken from a woman aged 40 to 50 with Graves' hyperthyroidism. Both conserved end residues are part of each CDR3. The D gene is left open where the match is weak.

CDR3	D	J	V
CASSVWPTGSNIEAFF	-	TRBJ1-1	TRBV6-1
CASQGIHEKLFF	-	TRBJ1-4	TRBV6-5
CSASGRQYNSPLHF	-	TRBJ1-6	TRBV20-1
CASSLGYRGTEAFF	TRBD1	TRBJ1-1	TRBV11-3
CAGTRAGNNYGYTF	-	TRBJ1-2	TRBV6-1
CASSPIRTVPEAFF	-	TRBJ1-1	TRBV6-2/TRBV6-3
CATSSQTRLTGELFF	-	TRBJ2-2	TRBV15
CASSQGLAYSFYEQYF	TRBD2	TRBJ2-7	TRBV7-2
CASRAETPGAFF	-	TRBJ1-1	TRBV2
CASVKGEATEAFF	-	TRBJ1-1	TRBV12-3/TRBV12-4
CASSPTGTGGGYTF	TRBD1	TRBJ1-2	TRBV7-3
CAISGAQGGFYEQYF	-	TRBJ2-7	TRBV10-3
CASSYGSLTGEAFF	-	TRBJ1-1	TRBV6-2/TRBV6-3
CATSDLLRDSLLPCQETQYF	TRBD1	TRBJ2-5	TRBV24-1
CASSLQAATNEKLFF	-	TRBJ1-4	TRBV7-2
CASSMPRSGWVKSPLHF	-	TRBJ1-6	TRBV7-2
CASSHELDGREAFF	-	TRBJ1-1	TRBV6-5
CASSSGWTEEQYF	-	TRBJ2-7	TRBV7-9
CASSLRWHALESTDTQYF	-	TRBJ2-3	TRBV11-3
CASSSGQGLGYGYTF	TRBD1	TRBJ1-2	TRBV5-6
CASSPNAIVGEKTQYF	-	TRBJ2-5	TRBV7-8
CASSFGWQGDNHPQHF	-	TRBJ1-5	TRBV12-3/TRBV12-4
CAISLSLGGATEAFF	TRBD1	TRBJ1-1	TRBV7-9
CASSGLAGAGEQYF	TRBD2	TRBJ2-7	TRBV7-8
CASSYIGSTEAFF	-	TRBJ1-1	TRBV6-5
CASSQGRNEKLFF	-	TRBJ1-4	TRBV2
CASSQDLLAVVGELFF	-	TRBJ2-2	TRBV4-3
CASSHRDRDGAFF	TRBD1	TRBJ1-1	TRBV7-9
CSARDPQDGYTF	-	TRBJ1-2	TRBV20-1